The clone carrying this T cell receptor (beta chain) showed up just a few times. The data were obtained in a study of T cell repertoires in cytomegalovirus infection. TCRdb fed the reads into MiXCR, producing one record per CDR3 protein. The sample lists roughly 190,000 distinct CDR3 sequences; 7.5% to 10% were seen once. Germline CDR1 DFQATT, CDR2 SNEGSKA (reference sequence). V was shortened by 0 bases and J by 9 bases, with 18 bases between the two germline ends. The CDR3 totals 15 residues. Material: PBMCs. The sequence came from a human donor in good health (CMV status not recorded). Some clones in this sample may be carry-over from other donors' samples. V usage is TRBV20-1 and J usage is TRBJ2-1; the D call may be TRBD1 or TRBD2 (5 bases each). The CDR3 DNA reads TGCAGTGCTAGAGATCAGGCTCTAATTGGGGGTGAGCAGTTCTTC. Amino acids: CSARDQALIGGEQFF.